This is a list of T cell receptor beta chains from one sample in a study of T cell responses to AZD1222 COVID-19 vaccine. Repertoires were generated with immunoSEQ multiplex PCR, while TCRdb's copy carries only in-frame clones and drops some. This table has under 150,000 clones, about 93% appearing once. The sequenced sample was peripheral blood, obtained on day 0 of AZD1222 vaccination. All receptors derive from an adult in good health. Each CDR3 is given with its conserved first and last residue. A D gene is named only where the DNA matches it firmly. Clone size is shown for a subset of rows, as once, few, many or a class of expanded clone.

D gene	clone size	V gene	J gene	CDR3 length	CDR3 DNA	CDR3 protein
TRBD1	NA	TRBV5-1	TRBJ1-4	15	TGCGCCAGCAGCTCCGGGACAGGGATGGGTGAAAAACTGTTTTTT	CASSSGTGMGEKLFF
NA	NA	TRBV11-2	TRBJ1-2	14	TGTGCCAGCCGAGCCCAGTATCCTAACTATGGCTACACCTTC	CASRAQYPNYGYTF
TRBD2	once	TRBV4-2	TRBJ2-5	16	TGTGCCAGCAGCCTCACTAGCGGGGGCCACCAAGAGACCCAGTACTTC	CASSLTSGGHQETQYF
TRBD1	NA	TRBV6-5	TRBJ1-2	12	TGTGCCAGCAGTCCGACAGGGTACGGCTACACCTTC	CASSPTGYGYTF
NA	NA	TRBV6-1	TRBJ1-2	11	TGTGCCAGCAGTGAATACCATGGCTACACCTTC	CASSEYHGYTF
NA	once	TRBV25-1	TRBJ1-6	16	TGTGCCAGCAGTAACCCTTGGACGGGAGATAATTCACCCCTCCACTTT	CASSNPWTGDNSPLHF
TRBD2	NA	TRBV6-5	TRBJ2-1	14	TGTGCCAGCAACTTCGGACTAGCTCGCAATGAGCAGTTCTTC	CASNFGLARNEQFF
NA	once	TRBV18	TRBJ1-4	14	TGTGCCAGCTCGGAAGGGAAATGGGATGAAAAACTGTTTTTT	CASSEGKWDEKLFF
NA	NA	TRBV14	TRBJ1-6	17	TGTGCCAGCAGCCAAGAGTCATCGATAGGGATTGGTTCACCCCTCCACTTT	CASSQESSIGIGSPLHF
NA	NA	TRBV6-1	TRBJ1-1	14	TGTGCCAGCAGTGAATTCAGGGCGAACACTGAAGCTTTCTTT	CASSEFRANTEAFF
NA	NA	TRBV19	TRBJ2-7	12	TGTGCCAGTAGTATAGATCGAAGCGAGCAGTACTTC	CASSIDRSEQYF
TRBD1	NA	TRBV7-9	TRBJ1-1	14	TGTGCCAGCCGGGGGACAGACGTCGTAGGGGAAGCTTTCTTT	CASRGTDVVGEAFF
NA	NA	TRBV5-1	TRBJ1-1	14	TGCGCCAGCAGCAACGGACGTGATAACACTGAAGCTTTCTTT	CASSNGRDNTEAFF
NA	NA	TRBV6-5	TRBJ2-1	14	TGTGCCGCGAATCGGGCAGGGTCGTACAATGAGCAGTTCTTC	CAANRAGSYNEQFF
TRBD1	NA	TRBV5-8	TRBJ1-6	16	TGTGCCAGCGTGAGTCAGGGGGCCTCCTATAATTCACCCCTCCACTTT	CASVSQGASYNSPLHF
NA	NA	TRBV27	TRBJ1-5	14	TGTGCCAGCAGTTTGGGGGGAGGTTCTCAGCCCCAGCATTTT	CASSLGGGSQPQHF
TRBD2	NA	TRBV5-5	TRBJ2-1	16	TGTGCCAGCAGCTTGGTTCCAGCGGGGGGGCCCAATGAGCAGTTCTTC	CASSLVPAGGPNEQFF
NA	NA	TRBV7-9	TRBJ2-1	15	TGTGCCAGCAGCCCCTCGCCCGGGACGCATAATGAGCAGTTCTTC	CASSPSPGTHNEQFF
NA	NA	TRBV3-1/TRBV3-2	TRBJ1-3	16	TGTGCCAGCAGCCGACGTGTCGGCCTCTCTGGAAACACCATATATTTT	CASSRRVGLSGNTIYF
NA	NA	TRBV6-1	TRBJ2-7	15	TGTGCCAGCAGTGAAACCCTCGGGGCCAGAGACGAGCAGTACTTC	CASSETLGARDEQYF
NA	NA	TRBV4-2	TRBJ2-7	15	TGTGCCAGCAGCCAAGAACGGCAGATCTCCTACGAGCAGTACTTC	CASSQERQISYEQYF
NA	once	TRBV9	TRBJ1-1	15	TGTGCCAGCAGCGTAGATGGGGTACCCAACACTGAAGCTTTCTTT	CASSVDGVPNTEAFF
NA	NA	TRBV12-3/TRBV12-4	TRBJ1-5	13	TGTGCCAGCAGTTTAGCGGGGGATCAGCCCCAGCATTTT	CASSLAGDQPQHF
NA	NA	TRBV20-1	TRBJ1-2	12	TGCAGTGCTAGTCAGGATCCCTATGGCTACACCTTC	CSASQDPYGYTF
NA	NA	TRBV5-1	TRBJ1-6	13	TGCGCCAGCAGCCTCTCCTATAATTCACCCCTCCACTTT	CASSLSYNSPLHF
NA	NA	TRBV3-1/TRBV3-2	TRBJ2-3	18	TGTGCCAGCAGCCATTCTCAATACCGGAGGGGGAACACAGATACGCAGTATTTT	CASSHSQYRRGNTDTQYF
NA	NA	TRBV7-9	TRBJ1-3	15	TGTGCCAGCAGCTTAGAAGGCACTCTGGAAAACACCATATATTTT	CASSLEGTLENTIYF
NA	NA	TRBV6-6	TRBJ1-3	16	TGTGCCAGCAGTTATGGAGGACAACTCTCTGGAAACACCATATATTTT	CASSYGGQLSGNTIYF
NA	NA	TRBV4-2	TRBJ2-1	15	TGTGCCAGCAGCCAAGACCGGGGGGCTTACAATGAGCAGTTCTTC	CASSQDRGAYNEQFF
NA	NA	TRBV19	TRBJ1-4	12	TGTGCCAGTAGTACGGGGTATGAAAAACTGTTTTTT	CASSTGYEKLFF
NA	NA	TRBV5-1	TRBJ1-1	13	TGCGCCAGCAGCCCGACTCAGAACACTGAAGCTTTCTTT	CASSPTQNTEAFF
NA	few	TRBV7-2	TRBJ2-1	14	TGTGCCAGCAGCTTAGGGGCTTTGAGTAATGAGCAGTTCTTC	CASSLGALSNEQFF
NA	NA	TRBV7-9	TRBJ1-5	15	TGTGCCAGCAGCTTGGGAGGACTTGGCAATCAGCCCCAGCATTTT	CASSLGGLGNQPQHF
NA	NA	TRBV9	TRBJ1-6	14	TGTGCCAGCAGCGTAGAAACGGCCCCTTCACCCCTCCACTTT	CASSVETAPSPLHF
NA	NA	TRBV7-2	TRBJ2-1	15	TGTGCCAGCAGCTACTTTGAGGCGGGGTTGAATGAGCAGTTCTTC	CASSYFEAGLNEQFF
NA	NA	TRBV6-5	TRBJ2-7	14	TGTGCCAGCAGTTATAGACAGCGCACCTACGAGCAGTACTTC	CASSYRQRTYEQYF
TRBD1	NA	TRBV18	TRBJ1-2	16	TGTGCCAGCTCACCACCGGGACGGACAGGGAGCTATGGCTACACCTTC	CASSPPGRTGSYGYTF
TRBD1	NA	TRBV4-1	TRBJ1-2	16	TGCGCCAGCAGCCAAGACCCAGGGGGAGGAAACTATGGCTACACCTTC	CASSQDPGGGNYGYTF
TRBD1	NA	TRBV4-2	TRBJ2-5	15	TGTGCCAGCAGCCAAAACAGGGGGCAGGCGGAGACCCAGTACTTC	CASSQNRGQAETQYF
NA	NA	TRBV19	TRBJ2-7	15	TGTGCCAGTAGTTTCGGGCCCCGGGTCATCTACGAGCAGTACTTC	CASSFGPRVIYEQYF
NA	NA	TRBV5-6	TRBJ1-2	15	TGTGCCAGCAGCTTGGCCATGGGTTCTAACTATGGCTACACCTTC	CASSLAMGSNYGYTF
NA	NA	TRBV7-9	TRBJ2-1	18	TGTGCCAGCAGCTTGGAGCACGGCTATACACAATCGGAGCAGGAGCAGTTCTTC	CASSLEHGYTQSEQEQFF
TRBD2	NA	TRBV5-1	TRBJ2-1	15	TGCGCCAGCAGCTTTACGGGGGGAGCCTACAATGAGCAGTTCTTC	CASSFTGGAYNEQFF
TRBD1	NA	TRBV5-1	TRBJ2-3	17	TGCGCCAGCAGCGACGGAGGAGTGGCAGGGGGTAAGGATACGCAGTATTTT	CASSDGGVAGGKDTQYF
NA	NA	TRBV7-9	TRBJ1-4	18	TGTGCCAGCAGCGCCCCCCCCGGACAGCCTATCGCAGGCGAAAAACTGTTTTTT	CASSAPPGQPIAGEKLFF
NA	NA	TRBV9	TRBJ1-1	16	TGTGCCAGCAGCGTAGAAGGGATAGCCTCCGACACTGAAGCTTTCTTT	CASSVEGIASDTEAFF
NA	NA	TRBV7-3	TRBJ1-1	17	TGTGCCAGCAGCCCCTATAGCTATGTGCAGGGGACCACTGAAGCTTTCTTT	CASSPYSYVQGTTEAFF
NA	few	TRBV4-2	TRBJ2-4	16	TGTGCCAGCAGCCACGGTGAACCTCAAAGGGAAAACATTCAGTACTTC	CASSHGEPQRENIQYF
TRBD1	NA	TRBV13	TRBJ2-5	15	TGTGCCAGCAGCTTAGGGGACAGGGAGAGGGAGACCCAGTACTTC	CASSLGDRERETQYF
TRBD1	NA	TRBV29-1	TRBJ2-5	12	TGCAGCGTAGTCGAGGGGGCTGAGACCCAGTACTTC	CSVVEGAETQYF